This entry features one TCR beta chain sequence. What it binds is unknown. These data come from a study of cytomegalovirus exposure and HLA in healthy donors. About the research overall: There were 65 million to 85 million unique TCRs (from HLA-typed donors) in an early data release.

The CDR3 runs 14 residues. The germline V gene has CDR1 MDHEN and CDR2 SYDVKM. Trimming cost V 6 bases and J 1 base; bases outside gene matches: 5. Study results and caveats: Follow-up analysis later connected one missense variant in DCLRE1C with trimming of TCR beta V- and J-genes. After further analysis at a later stage, 16,951 TCR beta sequences were associated with HLA alleles at 0.05 false discovery rate.

PCR used 60 Vbeta primers and 13 Jbeta primers. TCRdb's copy holds only in-frame clones and misses some; the assay was immunoSEQ multiplex PCR. This sample has some 120,000 clones, with about four fifths found just once. V and J are TRBV28 and TRBJ1-1; 7 nucleotides align to TRBD1. The specimen sequenced was PBMCs. The sequence came from a man aged 18-30 years in good health and CMV-seronegative. This chain's CDR3 is CASSKDRPNTEAFF. CDR3 bases: TGTGCCAGCAGCAAGGACAGGCCGAACACTGAAGCTTTCTTT.